The 20 T cell receptor beta chains below come from one sample, sequenced in a study of blood T cell repertoires in COVID-19 (dated by TCRdb to 2018 to 2021). The library was produced with the immunoSEQ multiplex PCR assay. TCRdb carries this immuneACCESS record with in-frame sequences only. Its versions omit some clonotypes, under half of them owing to an unresolved V gene in the studies checked, with the rest unexplained. Here the sample has around 150,000 clones; around 80% occur a single time. Clones ranked in the top ten supply about 6.4% of the sample. Sample: peripheral blood. Receptors were obtained from a human donor in a cohort sampled during active COVID-19.

This clone has just one count. In DNA form, the CDR3 reads TGCGCCAGCAGCCATAGGGGTGGTGAGACAGCCACTCTTAGGGCTTTCTTT. Amino acid sequence: CASSHRGGETATLRAFF. The genes are TRBV4-1 and TRBJ1-1, with D maybe TRBD1 (5 bases). Germline V gene data show CDR1 as MGHRA and CDR2 as YSYEKL. CDR3 length: 17 residues. V was trimmed by 3 bases and J by 11 bases, leaving 28 bases between them.

This sequence joins TRBV6-5 and TRBJ2-3, with D possibly matching TRBD2 (7 bases). Germline V CDR1 and CDR2: MNHEY, SVGAGI. The CDR3 extends over 14 amino acids. V was pared by 6 bases and J by 2 bases, with 12 bases between. CDR3 amino acids: CASSTGGPTDTQYF. As DNA, the CDR3 is TGTGCCAGCAGCACCGGGGGGCCCACAGATACGCAGTATTTT.

The chain is built from TRBV6-2 or TRBV6-3 and TRBJ2-7, with TRBD1 as a possible D gene (5 bases). Germline V gives CDR1 MNHEY, CDR2 SVGEGT. With 1 base removed from V and 3 bases from J, the gap between germline ends came to 13 bases. The CDR3 covers 15 residues. The CDR3 sequence: CASSYLGLQDYEQYF. The CDR3 DNA follows: TGTGCCAGCAGTTACTTGGGGCTCCAGGACTACGAGCAGTACTTC.

The V call is TRBV6-2 or TRBV6-3, the J call TRBJ2-2, with 9 bases aligning to TRBD1. After removal of 4 bases from V and 2 bases from J, the junction contained 8 bases not matched to a gene. CDR3 length: 17 residues. Germline V lookup: CDR1 MNHEY, CDR2 SVGEGT. CDR3 loop: CASSSRDRVTNTGELFF. The DNA of the CDR3 is TGTGCCAGCAGTTCAAGGGACAGGGTCACAAACACCGGGGAGCTGTTTTTT.

The V call is TRBV11-3, the J call TRBJ2-1; 8 bases agree with TRBD1. Germline CDR1 and CDR2: SGHNT and YENEEA. The V segment lost 3 bases and the J segment 2 bases; nucleotides outside the gene matches: 0. The CDR3 is 14 residues long. CDR3 DNA: TGTGCCAGCAGCTTGACAGGGGCCTACAATGAGCAGTTCTTC. Encoded protein: CASSLTGAYNEQFF.

This chain joins TRBV28 and TRBJ1-1; D is perhaps TRBD1 (5 bases). Per the germline V gene, CDR1 is MDHEN and CDR2 is SYDVKM. The CDR3 runs to 12 residues. Trimming cost V 4 bases and J 8 bases, with 11 bases left between them. The CDR3 DNA follows: TGTGCCAGCAGTTCTGGGGCTGGGGAAGCTTTCTTT. As protein: CASSSGAGEAFF.

CDR3 amino acids: CASSRGGRGTGELFF. The DNA of the CDR3 is TGTGCCAGCAGTAGAGGGGGCAGGGGCACCGGGGAGCTGTTTTTT. The V gene is TRBV2, the J gene TRBJ2-2; 7 bases are shared with TRBD1. The CDR3 spans 15 residues. J gave up 4 bases and V 5 bases, and 7 bases lay outside the gene matches. Germline lookup yields CDR1 SNHLY and CDR2 FYNNEI.

This chain uses TRBV5-1 with TRBJ2-3, with D perhaps matching TRBD2 (6 bases). CDR3 length: 16 amino acids. Looked up from germline, CDR1 is SGHRS and CDR2 is YFSETQ. The germline V and J ends were trimmed by 5 bases and 4 bases, with 20 bases remaining between them. CDR3: CASRAGSGTASDTQYF. In DNA form, the CDR3 reads TGCGCCAGCAGGGCCGGCTCGGGGACTGCTTCAGATACGCAGTATTTT.

The gene calls are TRBV7-2 and TRBJ1-4; D is undetermined. Trimming left V 4 bases short and J 0 bases short, with 9 bases between. The CDR3 extends over 15 amino acids. Germline V CDR1 and CDR2: SGHTA, FQGNSA. The CDR3 nucleotides are TGTGCCAGCAGCTCGCCCCGGGCAACTAATGAAAAACTGTTTTTT. This encodes CASSSPRATNEKLFF.

The chain recombines TRBV20-1 with TRBJ2-5, with D unresolved. Trimming pared 6 bases from V and 2 bases from J, leaving 4 bases between. This CDR3 has 10 amino acids. Germline CDR1 DFQATT, CDR2 SNEGSKA (reference sequence). CDR3: CSALQETQYF. Written as DNA, the CDR3 is TGCAGTGCGCTACAAGAGACCCAGTACTTC.

The sample holds one count of this clone. This chain links TRBV6-5 with TRBJ2-7, with 9 bases lining up with TRBD1. This CDR3 region has 14 residues. V lost 7 bases to trimming and J lost 3 bases; unmatched junction nucleotides: 7. The germline CDR1 and CDR2 sequences are MNHEY and SVGAGI. The CDR3 region is CASNRRDRDYEQYF. CDR3 bases: TGTGCCAGCAACCGCCGGGACAGGGACTACGAGCAGTACTTC.

This sequence joins TRBV9 and TRBJ2-7; a weak D match, TRBD2 (6 bases). The germline V gene encodes CDR1 SGDLS and CDR2 YYNGEE. V was trimmed by 5 bases and J by 1 base, leaving 10 bases between them. The CDR3 length is 13 residues. Here the CDR3 reads CASRASDSYEQYF. Written as DNA, the CDR3 is TGTGCCAGCAGGGCTAGCGATTCCTACGAGCAGTACTTC.

V gene TRBV3-1 (or the pseudogene TRBV3-2) combines with J gene TRBJ2-5; 9 nucleotides agree with TRBD2. Germline V CDR1 and CDR2: LGHDT, YNNKEL (reference sequence). The CDR3 length is 14 residues. The junction had 0 bases not matched to a gene; V was cut back by 2 bases and J by 2 bases. CDR3 protein: CASSQLAGQETQYF. CDR3 coding DNA: TGTGCCAGCAGCCAACTAGCGGGGCAAGAGACCCAGTACTTC.

The CDR3 sequence: CASSLYGLETQYF. The CDR3 coding sequence is TGTGCCAGCAGCTTGTACGGTTTGGAGACCCAGTACTTC. The chain links TRBV5-6 to TRBJ2-5; D is uncertain. Germline V gives CDR1 SGHDT, CDR2 YYEEEE. V was trimmed by 1 base and J by 5 bases, leaving 9 bases between them. The CDR3 length is 13 residues.

The V gene is TRBV11-1, the J gene TRBJ2-7; D is possibly TRBD2 (5 bases). The ends were cut back, 2 bases at V and 7 bases at J, with 12 bases in the middle. From germline, CDR1 is SGHAT and CDR2 FQDESV (reference sequence). CDR3 length equals 13 residues. This chain's CDR3 is CASSLLGRREQYF. The CDR3 coding sequence is TGTGCCAGCAGCTTACTGGGGAGAAGGGAGCAGTACTTC.

The V gene is TRBV5-1, the J gene TRBJ1-4; 9 nucleotides match TRBD1. The germline CDR1 and CDR2 sequences are SGHRS and YFSETQ. Trimming cost V 4 bases and J 7 bases; bases outside gene matches: 11. The CDR3 spans 16 residues. Here the CDR3 reads CASSPGRDRAIEKLFF. Here the CDR3 DNA reads TGCGCCAGCAGCCCCGGACGGGACAGGGCCATTGAAAAACTGTTTTTT.

The rearrangement joins TRBV10-3 to TRBJ1-1; 7 nucleotides agree with TRBD1. Germline V lookup: CDR1 ENHRY, CDR2 SYGVKD. Germline trimming cut 10 bases from V and 1 base from J; bases unmatched to any gene: 9. CDR3 length: 14 amino acids. This CDR3 is CATAGQASNTEAFF. CDR3 DNA: TGTGCCACCGCCGGACAGGCCTCGAACACTGAAGCTTTCTTT.

The rearrangement joins TRBV11-2 to TRBJ2-1; 11 positions agree with TRBD2. V was pared by 6 bases and J by 4 bases, with 14 bases of the junction left unmatched. Germline values: CDR1 SGHAT, CDR2 FQNNGV. The CDR3 consists of 18 residues. CDR3: CASSDRRLAGKIYNEQFF. The DNA for the CDR3 is TGTGCCAGCAGTGACCGAAGACTAGCGGGGAAGATTTACAATGAGCAGTTCTTC.

The chain links TRBV6-5 to TRBJ2-1, with TRBD2 as a possible D gene (6 bases). Germline V gives CDR1 MNHEY, CDR2 SVGAGI. The CDR3 length is 15 residues. The V end was cut by 4 bases, the J end by 8 bases, with 18 bases between. This CDR3 reads CASSLGTPSRDEQFF. CDR3 DNA sequence: TGTGCCAGCAGTTTAGGGACTCCCTCCCGGGATGAGCAGTTCTTC.

The rearrangement uses TRBV19 and TRBJ1-6; 7 positions match TRBD1. V shed 6 bases, J shed 7 bases, and the junction held 6 bases outside the gene matches. Germline assignment: CDR1 LNHDA and CDR2 SQIVND (reference sequence). The CDR3 contains 14 residues. The DNA of the CDR3 is TGTGCCAGTAGCCCGACAGGGAAAAATTCACCCCTCCACTTT. Its translation is CASSPTGKNSPLHF.